This passage covers 17 T cell receptor beta chains from one sample sequenced in a study of persistence of HIV-infected CD4 T cells. The libraries were made with immunoSEQ version 4 in survey mode. TCRdb's table, derived via immunoSEQ multiplex PCR, lists solely in-frame clones and lacks some. Here the sample spans about 40,000 clones, 75% to 85% being singletons. The stimulus was an HIV-1 Gag 15-mer peptide pool, 0.95 to 1 ug/peptide/mL. CD40L-negative CD69-negative CD45RO-high memory CD4+ T cells were sorted as populations depleted of antigen-responding cells. These receptors' targets are unknown. This specimen was CD4+ T cells sorted from PBMCs after roughly 18-hour stimulation, taken from a patient who received antiretroviral therapy. The source of these receptors is an adult man with HIV who was CMV-seropositive.

The chain has TRBV7-9 and TRBJ2-2; D remains ambiguous. V was trimmed by 5 bases and J by 1 base, leaving 14 bases between them. CDR1 and CDR2 (germline): SEHNR, FQNEAQ (reference sequence). The CDR3 is 16 residues long. CDR3 in amino acids: CASSTSPRQNTGELFF. The CDR3 DNA sequence: TGTGCCAGCAGCACCAGCCCTCGACAGAACACCGGGGAGCTGTTTTTT.

The genes are TRBV15 and TRBJ1-5; a weak D match, TRBD1 (5 bases). The ends were cut back, 4 bases at V and 2 bases at J, with 12 bases in the middle. Looked up from germline, CDR1 is LNHNV and CDR2 is YYDKDF (reference sequence). The length of the CDR3 is 15 residues. CDR3 coding DNA: TGTGCCACCAGCACTTATTCGGGGGGCAATCAGCCCCAGCATTTT. Translation: CATSTYSGGNQPQHF.

Only a few counts were recorded for this clone. This chain links TRBV2 with TRBJ1-5, with D uncertain. V was shortened by 6 bases and J by 0 bases, with 9 bases between the two germline ends. Germline-derived CDR1 and CDR2 are SNHLY and FYNNEI. CDR3 length: 14 amino acids. DNA of the CDR3: TGTGCCAGCAGCTCGAGATTTAGCAATCAGCCCCAGCATTTT. It encodes CASSSRFSNQPQHF.

Points on this clone: Mismatch with germline at one junction end may stem from a read error. The chain has TRBV6-2 or TRBV6-3 and TRBJ2-3; no reliable D call. CDR1 is MNHEY, CDR2 SVGEGT, per germline. This CDR3 is built from 13 residues. CDR3 bases: TGTGCCAGCAGTAACTCGAGAGCCTATACGCAGTATTTT. This translates into CASSNSRAYTQYF.

Remarks on this clone: Additional DNA sequences in this sample encode the identical CDR3. The J gene is TRBJ2-7, the V gene TRBV6-1; D is ambiguous. This CDR3 is built from 12 residues. The germline V gene encodes CDR1 MNHNS and CDR2 SASEGT. Deletions cut 2 bases from V and 3 bases from J, with 5 bases between. The CDR3 loop reads CASSEPGYEQYF. The CDR3 DNA sequence: TGTGCCAGCAGTGAACCGGGCTACGAGCAGTACTTC.

The rearrangement joins TRBV11-1 to TRBJ2-5; TRBD2 agrees at 7 bases. V was clipped by 5 bases and J by 2 bases; unmatched bases: 11. This CDR3 has 16 residues. The germline V gene encodes CDR1 SGHAT and CDR2 FQDESV (reference sequence). CDR3 loop: CASSPREFGGQETQYF. CDR3 DNA sequence: TGTGCCAGCAGCCCCCGGGAGTTCGGGGGGCAAGAGACCCAGTACTTC.

CDR3 DNA sequence: TGTGCCAGCCAGCCGGACAGGCTCGCCGATCAGCCCCAGCATTTT. This gives the protein CASQPDRLADQPQHF. The chain carries TRBV6-6 and TRBJ1-5; TRBD1 agrees at 7 bases. Germline CDR1 is MNHNY and CDR2 is SVGAGI (reference sequence). Trimming removed 8 bases from V and 5 bases from J; junction bases left unmatched: 12. The CDR3 consists of 15 residues.

The rearrangement uses TRBV5-1 and TRBJ1-2; D gene unclear. This CDR3 is built from 14 residues. Trimming removed 2 bases at V and 7 bases at J, with 15 bases between. Per the germline V gene, CDR1 is SGHRS and CDR2 is YFSETQ. CDR3 DNA sequence: TGCGCCAGCAGCTTAGTACGCGAGCCCCGTGGCTACACCTTC. Protein product: CASSLVREPRGYTF.

This clone was seen only a few times. V usage is TRBV4-1 and J usage is TRBJ2-1; 9 nucleotides match TRBD2. Unmatched junction bases numbered 10, after V lost 4 bases and J lost 9 bases. This CDR3 has 15 residues. The germline V gene has CDR1 MGHRA and CDR2 YSYEKL. The CDR3 coding sequence is TGCGCCAGCAGCCGCGCTAGCGGGGCCTGGGGTGAGCAGTTCTTC. This codes for CASSRASGAWGEQFF.

The rearrangement joins TRBV4-3 to TRBJ2-4, with a possible D match to TRBD1 (6 bases). The CDR3 extends over 13 amino acids. Deletions cut 3 bases from V and 13 bases from J, with 16 bases between. The germline V gene has CDR1 LGHNA and CDR2 YSLEER. The chain's CDR3 is CASSQEADRLQYF. The CDR3 bases are TGCGCCAGCAGCCAGGAGGCGGACAGATTACAGTACTTC.

The chain carries TRBV11-2 and TRBJ2-1; 9 bases align to TRBD1. Germline values: CDR1 SGHAT, CDR2 FQNNGV. Trimming at V came to 5 bases and at J to 2 bases, leaving 10 bases not matched to a gene. The CDR3 is 17 residues long. CDR3 sequence (DNA): TGTGCCAGCAGCCGGGGAGGGACAGGGAGGACCTACAATGAGCAGTTCTTC. Protein: CASSRGGTGRTYNEQFF.

V usage is TRBV19 and J usage is TRBJ1-5; D perhaps matches TRBD1 (6 bases). Germline values: CDR1 LNHDA, CDR2 SQIVND (reference sequence). This CDR3 has 14 amino acids. V was shortened by 7 bases and J by 7 bases, with 17 bases between the two germline ends. The CDR3 DNA sequence: TGTGCCAGTACCTCTACAGGGTTATGGCAGCCCCAGCATTTT. As protein: CASTSTGLWQPQHF.

The chain couples TRBV6-5 to TRBJ2-3; D is undetermined. This CDR3 has 12 residues. Trimming shortened V by 6 bases and J by 3 bases, and 7 bases separated the two germline ends. Germline lookup yields CDR1 MNHEY and CDR2 SVGAGI. CDR3 loop: CASRDTTDTQYF. The CDR3 nucleotides are TGTGCCAGCAGGGATACGACAGATACGCAGTATTTT.

V usage is TRBV6-5 and J usage is TRBJ2-1; D is perhaps TRBD2 (6 bases). The germline gives CDR1 MNHEY, CDR2 SVGAGI. The V end was cut by 6 bases, the J end by 7 bases, with 16 bases between. This CDR3 has 14 amino acids. The CDR3 nucleotides are TGTGCCAGCAGCCGCGGGGACGCCGAGAATGAGCAGTTCTTC. It codes for CASSRGDAENEQFF.

This chain uses TRBV10-3 with TRBJ1-2, with unresolved D. The CDR3 spans 13 residues. Looked up from germline, CDR1 is ENHRY and CDR2 is SYGVKD. V was trimmed by 10 bases and J by 0 bases, leaving 12 bases between them. This CDR3 is CATGETANYGYTF. The CDR3 DNA reads TGTGCCACCGGGGAGACCGCTAACTATGGCTACACCTTC.

This clone was counted only a few times. J is TRBJ2-7 and V is TRBV14; D is possibly TRBD2 (5 bases). CDR3 length: 13 amino acids. Per the germline V gene, CDR1 is SGHDN and CDR2 is FVKESK. V was trimmed by 0 bases and J by 9 bases, leaving 12 bases between them. CDR3 coding DNA: TGTGCCAGCAGCCAAGATCAGCGGACGGCGCAGTACTTC. Protein sequence: CASSQDQRTAQYF.

The chain links TRBV7-3 to TRBJ2-2, with D possibly TRBD1 on 6 matching bases. From germline, CDR1 is SGHTA and CDR2 FQGTGA. CDR3 size: 14 residues. Deletions cut 2 bases from V and 7 bases from J, with 11 bases between. Here the CDR3 reads CASSLESGVGELFF. CDR3 DNA: TGTGCCAGCAGCTTAGAGTCAGGGGTCGGGGAGCTGTTTTTT.